The 16 T cell receptor beta chains presented below share a single source sample, sequenced in a study of T-cell memory formation after mild COVID-19. MiXCR, applied by TCRdb to the 5' RACE reads, yields one record per CDR3 protein. The sample shows hundreds of thousands of distinct CDR3 sequences, roughly 8.2% of them seen only once. The source material was PBMCs or a T cell subset sorted from them (not recorded which). These receptors were collected from a man between 18 and 29 years old who had mild COVID-19 (a few samples of this study predate the infection). Cell type and time point are not known.

The table lists this clonotype with a count of one. The chain is built from TRBV18 and TRBJ2-7; the D gene could be TRBD1 or TRBD2 (5 bases each). Looked up from germline, CDR1 is KGHSH and CDR2 is LQKENI. The CDR3 length is 15 residues. Trimming removed 1 base at V and 0 bases at J, with 10 bases between. DNA of the CDR3: TGTGCCAGCTCACCACAGGGGAGCGGCTCCTACGAGCAGTACTTC. Protein sequence: CASSPQGSGSYEQYF.

The rearrangement links TRBV6-5 to TRBJ2-3; 7 bases map to TRBD2. Per germline, CDR1 MNHEY and CDR2 SVGAGI. The CDR3 loop spans 13 amino acids. V lost 5 bases and J lost 10; bases outside the gene matches: 9. This CDR3 reads CASSRGGQFAQYF. CDR3 DNA: TGTGCCAGCAGTCGCGGGGGTCAGTTCGCGCAGTATTTT.

This clonotype was seen only a few times. This rearrangement joins TRBV2 to TRBJ2-6; D is unresolved. The CDR3 spans 14 residues. V dropped 7 bases and J dropped 0 bases, with 7 bases sitting between them. Per germline, CDR1 SNHLY and CDR2 FYNNEI. This CDR3 reads CASTEASGANVLTF. The CDR3 DNA follows: TGTGCCAGCACTGAGGCCTCTGGGGCCAACGTCCTGACTTTC.

This clonotype was detected only a few times. V and J are TRBV13 and TRBJ2-3; tentative D call: TRBD2 (7 bases). The V end was cut by 5 bases, the J end by 3 bases, with 21 bases between. Per germline, CDR1 PRHDT and CDR2 FYEKMQ (reference sequence). This CDR3 is built from 17 residues. DNA of the CDR3: TGTGCCAGCAGCGTACTAGGGCGCGGGGGCTTTACAGATACGCAGTATTTT. It yields the protein CASSVLGRGGFTDTQYF.

The chain links TRBV18 to TRBJ1-1, with TRBD1 matching 8 bases. The trim removed 6 bases at V and 3 bases at J, leaving 15 bases unmatched. The CDR3 is 17 amino acids. Per germline, CDR1 KGHSH and CDR2 LQKENI. The DNA for the CDR3 is TGTGCCAGCTCCAGCTTATGGCAGGGGGCAAGCCACACTGAAGCTTTCTTT. Amino acids: CASSSLWQGASHTEAFF.

This clonotype has at least ten counts. The CDR3 bases are TGTGCCAGCAGCTTTGAGACACTACTTACAGATACGCAGTATTTT. Amino acids: CASSFETLLTDTQYF. The chain recombines TRBV5-6 with TRBJ2-3; D remains ambiguous. Trimming took 2 bases from V and 3 from J, leaving 13 bases between them. CDR3 length equals 15 residues. The germline CDR1 and CDR2 sequences are SGHDT and YYEEEE.

This clonotype was observed a handful of times. The chain has TRBV20-1 and TRBJ2-7; 10 bases match TRBD2. Losses at the gene ends were 5 bases for V and 1 base for J; bases not matched to a gene: 8. Germline values: CDR1 DFQATT, CDR2 SNEGSKA (reference sequence). The CDR3 sequence is 15 residues long. This CDR3 reads CSASDLAGASYEQYF. The DNA of the CDR3 is TGCAGTGCTTCCGACCTAGCGGGAGCTTCCTACGAGCAGTACTTC.

There are many counts of this clonotype. The rearrangement links TRBV15 to TRBJ2-7, with D possibly being TRBD1 or TRBD2 (5 bases each). V lost 0 bases and J lost 1, with 16 bases in between. The CDR3 contains 17 residues. Germline loops: CDR1 LNHNV, CDR2 YYDKDF (reference sequence). CDR3 loop: CATSRDPPGTASYEQYF. Here the CDR3 DNA reads TGTGCCACCAGCAGAGATCCCCCTGGGACGGCATCCTACGAGCAGTACTTC. Full variable domain (rest looked up from reference TRBV15 and TRBJ2-7): DAMVIQNPRYQVTQFGKPVTLSCSQTLNHNVMYWYQQKSSQAPKLLFHYYDKDFNNEADTPDNFQSRRPNTSFCFLDIRSPGLGDTAMYLCATSRDPPGTASYEQYFGPGTRLTVT.

This clonotype was seen only a few times. V and J are TRBV6-2 or TRBV6-3 and TRBJ2-2, with D unclear. The CDR3 spans 15 residues. Deletions cut 2 bases from V and 4 bases from J, with 11 bases between. Germline V lookup: CDR1 MNHEY, CDR2 SVGEGT. CDR3 amino acids: CASSYISALTGELFF. The CDR3 coding sequence is TGTGCCAGCAGTTACATCTCTGCTCTCACCGGGGAGCTGTTTTTT.

This sequence joins TRBV6-1 and TRBJ2-1; tentative D call: TRBD1 (5 bases). The germline CDR1 and CDR2 sequences are MNHNS and SASEGT. CDR3 length: 15 amino acids. Trimming took off 1 base at V and 0 bases at J, with 7 bases between the two ends. The CDR3 DNA is TGTGCCAGCAGTGAAGACAGGTTCTCCTACAATGAGCAGTTCTTC. It yields the protein CASSEDRFSYNEQFF.

This clonotype has only a few counts. The CDR3 coding sequence is TGCGCCAGCAGCTGGCGGGGGGGCGACATTGTAGATACGCAGTATTTT. Protein product: CASSWRGGDIVDTQYF. The V gene is TRBV5-1, the J gene TRBJ2-3; 9 positions agree with TRBD2. Germline values: CDR1 SGHRS, CDR2 YFSETQ. With 3 bases clipped from V and 5 bases from J, the junction kept 10 bases outside the gene matches. The CDR3 consists of 16 residues.

As to this clonotype: A read error may produce the germline difference seen at one junction end. The rearrangement joins TRBV7-7 to TRBJ1-6; D remains unclear. CDR1 is SSHAT, CDR2 FNYEAQ, per germline (reference sequence). The CDR3 runs 13 residues. The CDR3 protein is CASSLEVGTPLHF. The DNA of the CDR3 is TGTGCTAGCAGCTTAGAAGTGGGAACGCCCCTCCACTTT.

This chain joins TRBV5-8 and TRBJ2-3; TRBD2 is a possible D gene (5 bases). Germline lookup yields CDR1 SGHTS and CDR2 YDEGEE. The CDR3 is 15 amino acids. V lost 2 bases and J 2 bases, leaving 12 bases between the germline ends. In nucleotides, the CDR3 is TGTGCCAGCAGCTTAGCGGTTTCTGACACAGATACGCAGTATTTT. This gives the protein CASSLAVSDTDTQYF.

This clonotype was counted many times. The V call is TRBV5-1, the J call TRBJ2-3; D tentatively reads TRBD1 or TRBD2 (5 bases each). V gave up 0 bases and J gave up 9 bases, with 14 bases separating them. This CDR3 spans 14 amino acids. From germline, CDR1 is SGHRS and CDR2 YFSETQ. The CDR3 loop reads CASSLGARGDTQYF. Here the CDR3 DNA reads TGCGCCAGCAGCTTGGGGGCCCGGGGCGACACGCAGTATTTT.

This chain uses TRBV12-3 or TRBV12-4 with TRBJ1-2, with D possibly matching TRBD1 (5 bases). The V gene lost 4 bases and the J gene lost 8 bases, with 11 bases spanning the gap. The CDR3 is 12 amino acids. The CDR3 spells CASSSRGEGYTF. The CDR3 DNA sequence: TGTGCCAGCAGTTCGCGGGGGGAAGGCTACACCTTC.

Many counts were recorded for this clonotype. The rearrangement uses TRBV5-1 and TRBJ2-3; D unresolved. Germline lookup yields CDR1 SGHRS and CDR2 YFSETQ. The CDR3 extends over 14 amino acids. Trimming removed 6 bases from V and 3 bases from J, with 14 bases in between. Here the CDR3 reads CASTSLGITDTQYF. CDR3 coding DNA: TGCGCCAGCACCTCGCTAGGAATAACAGATACGCAGTATTTT.